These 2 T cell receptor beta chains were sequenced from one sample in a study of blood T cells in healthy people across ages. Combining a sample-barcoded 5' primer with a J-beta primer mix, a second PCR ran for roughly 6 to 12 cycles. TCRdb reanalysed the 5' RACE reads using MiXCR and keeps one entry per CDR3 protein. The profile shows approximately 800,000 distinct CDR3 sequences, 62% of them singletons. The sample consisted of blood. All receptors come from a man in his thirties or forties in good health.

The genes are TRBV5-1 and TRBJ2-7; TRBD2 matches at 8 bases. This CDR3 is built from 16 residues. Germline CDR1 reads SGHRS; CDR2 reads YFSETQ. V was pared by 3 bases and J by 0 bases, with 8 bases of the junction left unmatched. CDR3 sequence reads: CASSSLAGGPSYEQYF. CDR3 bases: TGCGCCAGCAGCTCCCTGGCGGGGGGACCCTCCTACGAGCAGTACTTC.

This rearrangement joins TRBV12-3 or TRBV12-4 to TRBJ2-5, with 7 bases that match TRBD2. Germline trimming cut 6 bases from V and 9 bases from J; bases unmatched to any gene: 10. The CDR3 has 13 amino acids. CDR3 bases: TGTGCCAGCAGGGTCGGGACGGCGGGGGCCCAGTACTTC. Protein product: CASRVGTAGAQYF.